The count of the clone carrying this T cell receptor (beta chain) is one. Naivety among CD8 cells was defined by CD45RO negativity and positive CCR7 selection, thereby excluding terminally differentiated effector memory CD45RA+ cells. This sample is drawn from a study of shared clonotypes between healthy human individuals. The data were produced by immunoSEQ multiplex PCR, yet TCRdb's version contains in-frame clones alone and is incomplete. This table holds around 1.9 million clones, just over 90% found once. Trimming took off 3 bases at V and 5 bases at J, with 17 bases between the two ends. This CDR3 spans 15 amino acids. The germline V gene has CDR1 MNHEY and CDR2 SMNVEV (reference sequence).

This TCR derives from a man younger than 30 in good health. Some clones in this sample may be carry-over from other donors' samples. Sample: naive CD8+ T cells from PBMCs. V usage is TRBV27 and J usage is TRBJ2-7; D may correspond to TRBD1 or TRBD2 (7 bases each). In nucleotides, the CDR3 is TGTGCCAGCAGTTTTGGGAGGGGGCGCGCTCACGAGCAGTACTTC. This gives the protein CASSFGRGRAHEQYF.